One sample yielded the 27 T cell receptor beta chains listed below, sequenced in a study of T cells after yellow fever vaccination. TCRdb re-derived calls from the 5' RACE reads in MiXCR, one entry per CDR3 protein. The sample includes over 150,000 distinct CDR3 sequences, 5.5% to 8% of them seen just once. Here the sequenced sample was CD4+ T cells sorted from PBMCs, taken on the day of the first yellow fever vaccination. All receptors come from a man between 18 and 35 years old who received the YFV17D yellow fever vaccine.

The table lists this clonotype with many counts. The rearrangement joins TRBV11-1 to TRBJ2-5; D is unclear. V gave up 2 bases and J gave up 1 base, with 5 bases separating them. Germline CDR1 and CDR2: SGHAT and FQDESV (reference sequence). The CDR3 sequence is 13 residues long. The CDR3 loop reads CASSLMGQETQYF. In DNA, the CDR3 is TGTGCCAGCAGCTTAATGGGCCAAGAGACCCAGTACTTC.

The chain recombines TRBV20-1 with TRBJ1-2, with a tentative D call TRBD1 (5 bases). The CDR3 sequence is 17 residues long. CDR1 and CDR2 from the germline V gene are DFQATT and SNEGSKA (reference sequence). Between the trimmed V and J ends, which lost 3 bases and 2 bases, there was a span of 22 bases. CDR3: CSASPMGQGTRNYGYTF. The CDR3 nucleotides are TGCAGTGCTAGTCCGATGGGTCAGGGAACAAGAAACTATGGCTACACCTTC.

This clonotype showed up many times. The chain couples TRBV5-1 to TRBJ2-1, with D possibly being TRBD1 or TRBD2 (5 bases each). V was pared by 3 bases and J by 7 bases, with 17 bases between. This CDR3 has 15 amino acids. Per the germline V gene, CDR1 is SGHRS and CDR2 is YFSETQ. Here the CDR3 DNA reads TGCGCCAGCAGCTCCCTAGGGGACGGGCGGAATGAGCAGTTCTTC. This sequence encodes CASSSLGDGRNEQFF.

This clonotype was seen more than once but under ten times. The chain joins TRBV6-2 or TRBV6-3 to TRBJ2-7; 8 bases line up with TRBD2. The germline gives CDR1 MNHEY, CDR2 SVGEGT. Trimming at V came to 2 bases and at J to 0 bases, leaving 3 bases not matched to a gene. CDR3 length: 15 amino acids. Written as DNA, the CDR3 is TGTGCCAGCAGTTACACTAGCGGTAGCTCCTACGAGCAGTACGTC. Encoded protein: CASSYTSGSSYEQYV.

This clonotype was picked up many times. V and J are TRBV7-3 and TRBJ2-1; 9 bases align to TRBD2. V gave up 3 bases and J gave up 13 bases; unmatched junction bases: 7. The CDR3 totals 13 residues. Germline V lookup: CDR1 SGHTA, CDR2 FQGTGA. The CDR3, as DNA: TGTGCCAGCAGCTTTGGGGGACTAGCCTTCCAGTTCTTC. It codes for CASSFGGLAFQFF.

A few counts support this clonotype. The V gene is TRBV11-1, the J gene TRBJ2-1, with 7 bases lining up with TRBD1. The germline V gene encodes CDR1 SGHAT and CDR2 FQDESV (reference sequence). This CDR3 spans 14 amino acids. J gave up 6 bases and V 5 bases, and 7 bases lay outside the gene matches. In DNA form, the CDR3 reads TGTGCCAGCAGCCCAGGAAACAGGGGCAATGAGCAGTTCTTC. Translated: CASSPGNRGNEQFF. Variable domain in full (rest from reference TRBV11-1 and TRBJ2-1): EAEVAQSPRYKITEKSQAVAFWCDPISGHATLYWYRQILGQGPELLVQFQDESVVDDSQLPKDRFSAERLKGVDSTLKIQPAELGDSAMYLCASSPGNRGNEQFFGPGTRLTVL.

The chain joins TRBV4-3 to TRBJ1-1; tentative D call: TRBD1 (5 bases). The CDR3 consists of 15 residues. Trimming shortened V by 0 bases and J by 5 bases, and 13 bases separated the two germline ends. Germline CDR1 LGHNA, CDR2 YSLEER. Here the CDR3 reads CASSQDRIGVTEAFF. The DNA of the CDR3 is TGCGCCAGCAGCCAAGATCGTATAGGGGTTACTGAAGCTTTCTTT.

This clonotype has ten or more counts. This chain joins TRBV29-1 and TRBJ2-2; TRBD2 is a possible D gene (5 bases). With 5 bases removed from V and 0 bases from J, the gap between germline ends came to 13 bases. The germline V gene has CDR1 SQVTM and CDR2 ANQGSEA. The CDR3 has 15 residues. CDR3 residues: CSVRSGLANTGELFF. The CDR3 DNA sequence: TGCAGCGTTCGAAGCGGACTCGCGAACACCGGGGAGCTGTTTTTT.

In its sample, this clonotype was seen a few times. This chain joins TRBV21-1 and TRBJ2-3; the table assigns TRBD2, which was not confirmed against the DNA. TRBV21-1 is marked as a pseudogene. CDR3 length: 13 amino acids. The CDR3 here is CASSKVGGREGYF. As DNA, the CDR3 is TGTGCCAGCAGCAAAGTCGGTGGCCGAGAGGGGTATTTT.

This clonotype showed up just a few times. The chain carries TRBV5-6 and TRBJ1-2; 7 nucleotides match TRBD1. CDR1 and CDR2 from the germline V gene are SGHDT and YYEEEE. Trimming cost V 3 bases and J 4 bases; bases outside gene matches: 3. This CDR3 is built from 13 residues. The CDR3 reads CASSSQGLYGYTF. The CDR3 nucleotides read TGTGCCAGCAGCTCACAGGGGCTCTATGGCTACACCTTC.

A word on this clonotype: A much larger clone lies a single base off, so this may be a read error. V gene TRBV4-2 combines with J gene TRBJ2-4; TRBD1 is a possible D gene (5 bases). The germline gives CDR1 LGHNA, CDR2 YNFKEQ. The CDR3 runs 15 residues. V was clipped by 1 base and J by 7 bases, with 14 bases between them. The DNA of the CDR3 is TGTGCCAGCAGCCAAGGTTTGCAGGGCAATAACATTCAGTACTTC. This sequence encodes CASSQGLQGNNIQYF.

This clonotype was seen repeatedly, ten times or more. The chain has TRBV6-2 or TRBV6-3 and TRBJ1-5; D not certain. CDR1 is MNHEY, CDR2 SVGEGT, per germline. The CDR3 loop spans 16 amino acids. V was shortened by 6 bases and J by 6 bases, with 21 bases between the two germline ends. The CDR3 reads CASRTDAGGWGQPQHF. The CDR3 nucleotides are TGTGCCAGCAGGACCGACGCGGGCGGGTGGGGTCAGCCCCAGCATTTT.

This clonotype appeared many times. The chain uses TRBV4-3 and TRBJ1-1; TRBD1 matches at 7 bases. CDR1 LGHNA and CDR2 YSLEER come from the germline V gene. The CDR3 runs 15 residues. Losses at the gene ends were 4 bases for V and 0 bases for J; bases not matched to a gene: 5. This CDR3 is CASSLGQVMNTEAFF. CDR3 coding DNA: TGCGCCAGCAGCCTAGGACAGGTCATGAACACTGAAGCTTTCTTT.

This clonotype was counted ten times or more. The rearrangement links TRBV7-9 to TRBJ1-6, with a weak D call TRBD1 (6 bases). The CDR3 spans 15 residues. The V end lost 8 bases, the J end lost 10 bases, and 21 bases lay between the germline ends. CDR1 is SEHNR, CDR2 FQNEAQ, per germline (reference sequence). For the CDR3, the DNA is TGTGCCAGCGCCCTTGCAGGGGTACCTGGCTCACCCCTCCACTTT. Protein product: CASALAGVPGSPLHF.

The chain couples TRBV20-1 to TRBJ1-2; a weak D match, TRBD1 (6 bases). V was shortened by 8 bases and J by 4 bases, with 14 bases between the two germline ends. Germline V lookup: CDR1 DFQATT, CDR2 SNEGSKA (reference sequence). The CDR3 has 12 residues. This CDR3 reads CSPTLGGYGYTF. The CDR3 DNA reads as TGCAGTCCTACCCTAGGGGGCTATGGCTACACCTTC.

This clonotype was seen more than once but under ten times. The V and J genes are TRBV20-1 and TRBJ1-2; no clear D gene. The CDR3 is made up of 12 amino acids. CDR1 DFQATT and CDR2 SNEGSKA come from the germline V gene (reference sequence). Trimming left V 6 bases short and J 1 base short, with 9 bases between. CDR3 residues: CSARGSNYGYTF. CDR3 coding DNA: TGCAGTGCCCGCGGGAGTAACTATGGCTACACCTTC.

This clonotype has a count of ten or more. This rearrangement joins TRBV15 to TRBJ2-5; a weak D match, TRBD2 (6 bases). Trimming removed 5 bases at V and 2 bases at J, with 18 bases between. CDR1 and CDR2 from the germline V gene are LNHNV and YYDKDF (reference sequence). The CDR3 sequence is 16 residues long. The CDR3 region is CATSGLRRGVQETQYF. The CDR3 DNA sequence: TGTGCCACCAGCGGCCTCCGCCGCGGGGTACAAGAGACCCAGTACTTC.

The chain joins TRBV19 to TRBJ1-2, with D unresolved. Germline CDR1 and CDR2: LNHDA and SQIVND (reference sequence). Trimming stripped 7 bases from V and 4 bases from J, with 25 bases between. This CDR3 has 17 amino acids. This CDR3 is CASMTLSGVFNSYGYTF. The CDR3 DNA reads as TGTGCCAGTATGACTCTTTCCGGTGTTTTCAACTCCTATGGCTACACCTTC.

This clonotype was counted many times. This chain uses TRBV2 with TRBJ2-7, with 9 bases fitting TRBD2. V dropped 3 bases and J dropped 3; count of bases not matched to a gene: 3. The CDR3 sequence is 14 residues long. Germline CDR1 SNHLY, CDR2 FYNNEI. The CDR3 DNA follows: TGTGCCAGCAGTGAGGCAGCGGGGGGCTACGAGCAGTACGTC. This sequence encodes CASSEAAGGYEQYV.

This clonotype came up a few times. The gene calls are TRBV23-1 and TRBJ2-3, with a possible D match to TRBD1 (6 bases). TRBV23-1 is an open reading frame, and its role is uncertain. The CDR3 is 17 amino acids. With 4 bases removed from V and 4 bases from J, the gap between germline ends came to 21 bases. CDR3 loop: CASSPTGPTGCSDTQYF. CDR3 DNA: TGCGCCAGCAGTCCCACCGGCCCGACAGGATGTTCAGATACGCAGTATTTT.

This chain joins TRBV12-3 or TRBV12-4 and TRBJ1-3; 7 nucleotides line up with TRBD1. After removal of 4 bases from V and 0 bases from J, the junction contained 3 bases not matched to a gene. This CDR3 region has 15 residues. CDR3: CASSYGTVSGNTIYF. CDR3 DNA: TGTGCCAGCAGTTACGGGACAGTCTCTGGAAACACCATATATTTT.

This clonotype was seen at least ten times. The V gene is TRBV5-4, the J gene TRBJ2-4; TRBD2 is a possible D gene (6 bases). The CDR3 consists of 16 residues. Deletions cut 4 bases from V and 4 bases from J, with 18 bases between. From germline, CDR1 is SGHNT and CDR2 YYREEE (reference sequence). This CDR3 reads CASSPDGGTGKNIQYF. The CDR3 DNA sequence: TGTGCCAGCAGCCCCGACGGCGGGACTGGAAAAAACATTCAGTACTTC.

This clonotype was recorded a few times. The CDR3 is CASSLGRDSEAFF. The DNA for the CDR3 is TGCGCCAGCAGCTTGGGGAGGGACTCTGAAGCTTTCTTT. The chain joins TRBV5-1 to TRBJ1-1; tentatively, D is TRBD1 (5 bases). V was clipped by 0 bases and J by 6 bases, with 9 bases between them. The germline V gene has CDR1 SGHRS and CDR2 YFSETQ. The CDR3 is 13 amino acids.

This chain uses TRBV29-1 with TRBJ1-4; D remains ambiguous. Germline CDR1 reads SQVTM; CDR2 reads ANQGSEA. Trimming stripped 0 bases from V and 2 bases from J, with 10 bases between. The CDR3 extends over 15 amino acids. The CDR3 DNA sequence: TGCAGCGTTGAAGATAGCGGAAGCACTAATGAAAAACTGTTTTTT. Its translation is CSVEDSGSTNEKLFF.

The chain combines TRBV4-2 with TRBJ1-6; no firm D call. Germline assignment: CDR1 LGHNA and CDR2 YNFKEQ. The V gene lost 3 bases and the J gene lost 7 bases, with 16 bases spanning the gap. The CDR3 length is 16 residues. The CDR3 DNA reads as TGTGCCAGCAGCCAGACGAACTTCAGTTGGAATTCACCCCTCCACTTT. Its protein is CASSQTNFSWNSPLHF.

This clonotype was detected only a few times. The chain uses TRBV11-2 and TRBJ2-5; a weak D match, TRBD1 (6 bases). V lost 5 bases to trimming and J lost 0 bases, with 10 bases between them. Germline V CDR1 and CDR2: SGHAT, FQNNGV. The CDR3 has 14 residues. For the CDR3, the DNA is TGTGCCAGCAGCATCGGACAGTACCAAGAGACCCAGTACTTC. This sequence encodes CASSIGQYQETQYF.

The table lists this clonotype with many counts. V gene TRBV7-3 combines with J gene TRBJ2-2, with 8 bases fitting TRBD1. There are 14 residues in the CDR3. After removal of 4 bases from V and 5 bases from J, the junction contained 3 bases not matched to a gene. Germline loops: CDR1 SGHTA, CDR2 FQGTGA. CDR3 sequence reads: CASSYDRGTGELFF. The CDR3 DNA reads as TGTGCCAGCAGCTACGACAGGGGAACCGGGGAGCTGTTTTTT.